Presented here are 30 T cell receptor beta chains from one specimen sequenced in a study of long-term antiretroviral therapy in people with HIV. Assay version v3.0 of immunoSEQ was used, and it was run at survey level. Assay: immunoSEQ multiplex PCR; the TCRdb copy retains only in-frame clones and omits some. The top ten hold roughly 6.6% of the sample, which has about 33,000 clones, roughly 80% seen once. Sequencing used unsorted PBMCs, obtained 2 years after starting antiretroviral therapy. These receptors were collected from a woman in her forties or fifties with HIV.

V is TRBV30 and J is TRBJ1-4; 7 bases align to TRBD1. Germline assignment: CDR1 GTSNPN and CDR2 SVGIG (reference sequence). The CDR3 is 14 amino acids. V gave up 1 base and J gave up 5 bases; unmatched junction bases: 4. CDR3 protein: CAWSAGTENEKLFF. The CDR3 DNA reads TGTGCCTGGAGTGCCGGGACAGAGAATGAAAAACTGTTTTTT.

This chain uses TRBV28 with TRBJ1-1; TRBD1 agrees at 9 bases. The ends lost 7 bases at V and 3 bases at J; junction bases unmatched: 3. CDR3 length: 13 residues. In germline, CDR1 is MDHEN, CDR2 SYDVKM. In DNA form, the CDR3 reads TGTGCCAGCATACGGGACAGGGACACTGAAGCTTTCTTT. Encoded protein: CASIRDRDTEAFF.

V usage is TRBV4-1 and J usage is TRBJ2-4; possibly TRBD2 for D (5 bases). CDR1 and CDR2 (germline): MGHRA, YSYEKL. Trimming pared 1 base from V and 8 bases from J, leaving 9 bases between. This CDR3 region has 13 residues. The chain's CDR3 is CASSQGMRDIQYF. CDR3 DNA: TGCGCCAGCAGCCAAGGGATGAGGGACATTCAGTACTTC.

The rearrangement links TRBV27 to TRBJ1-2; the D gene is possibly TRBD1 (6 bases). Germline CDR1 and CDR2: MNHEY and SMNVEV (reference sequence). The CDR3 runs 12 residues. V was cut by 4 bases and J by 9 bases, with 12 bases left in between. CDR3 DNA: TGTGCCAGCAGTTCCGACAGGAATCGCTACACCTTC. Its protein is CASSSDRNRYTF.

This sequence joins TRBV2 and TRBJ2-2; weak D call: TRBD1 (5 bases). CDR3 length: 14 amino acids. Trimming pared 7 bases from V and 1 base from J, leaving 10 bases between. Germline assignment: CDR1 SNHLY and CDR2 FYNNEI. The CDR3: CASNFDRNTGELFF. The CDR3 DNA reads as TGTGCCAGCAACTTTGACAGGAACACCGGGGAGCTGTTTTTT.

V usage is TRBV5-6 and J usage is TRBJ1-5, with a tentative D call TRBD1 (6 bases). V lost 2 bases to trimming and J lost 5 bases, with 11 bases between them. This CDR3 is built from 14 residues. Per germline, CDR1 SGHDT and CDR2 YYEEEE. Written as DNA, the CDR3 is TGTGCCAGCAGCTTATCCGGGACACATCAGCCCCAGCATTTT. Translated, it gives CASSLSGTHQPQHF. Based on the CDR3 plus reference TRBV5-6 and TRBJ1-5, the full variable domain is DAGVTQSPTHLIKTRGQQVTLRCSPKSGHDTVSWYQQALGQGPQFIFQYYEEEERQRGNFPDRFSGHQFPNYSSELNVNALLLGDSALYLCASSLSGTHQPQHFGDGTRLSIL.

The chain uses TRBV4-1 and TRBJ1-2; tentatively, D is TRBD1 (5 bases). Germline V gives CDR1 MGHRA, CDR2 YSYEKL. V was shortened by 4 bases and J by 5 bases, with 20 bases between the two germline ends. The length of the CDR3 is 16 residues. CDR3 sequence: CASSPIRQGSRYGYTF. In DNA form, the CDR3 reads TGCGCCAGCAGCCCAATCCGCCAGGGCTCGAGGTATGGCTACACCTTC.

The rearrangement joins TRBV29-1 to TRBJ2-7; D gene uncertain. Germline lookup yields CDR1 SQVTM and CDR2 ANQGSEA. With 0 bases removed from V and 3 bases from J, the gap between germline ends came to 15 bases. The CDR3 sequence is 15 residues long. The CDR3 sequence: CSVEEDVQGDYEQYF. The CDR3 DNA is TGCAGCGTTGAAGAGGATGTTCAAGGTGACTACGAGCAGTACTTC.

The V call is TRBV9, the J call TRBJ2-3; 7 bases line up with TRBD1. Germline loops: CDR1 SGDLS, CDR2 YYNGEE. V trimming: 0 bases; J trimming: 0 bases; junction bases outside the gene matches: 1. The length of the CDR3 is 15 residues. The DNA for the CDR3 is TGTGCCAGCAGCGTAGGAGGGGGCAGCACAGATACGCAGTATTTT. Amino acid sequence: CASSVGGGSTDTQYF.

In this sample, this clone turned up once. V and J are TRBV5-5 and TRBJ2-5; 10 bases are shared with TRBD1. Germline V gene sequence: CDR1 SGHKS, CDR2 YYEKEE (reference sequence). Trimming cost V 3 bases and J 5 bases; bases outside gene matches: 10. The CDR3 is 16 residues long. This CDR3 is CASSWPGQGWRETQYF. CDR3 sequence (DNA): TGTGCCAGCAGCTGGCCGGGACAGGGGTGGCGGGAGACCCAGTACTTC.

The chain uses TRBV7-9 and TRBJ2-1; 9 bases are a match to TRBD1. The CDR3 is made up of 15 amino acids. V lost 5 bases to trimming and J lost 4 bases; unmatched junction nucleotides: 6. The germline V gene encodes CDR1 SEHNR and CDR2 FQNEAQ (reference sequence). CDR3 in amino acids: CASSERDRAYNEQFF. The CDR3 DNA follows: TGTGCCAGCAGCGAGAGGGACAGGGCGTACAATGAGCAGTTCTTC. The full variable domain, with the rest looked up from reference TRBV7-9 and TRBJ2-1, is DTGVSQNPRHKITKRGQNVTFRCDPISEHNRLYWYRQTLGQGPEFLTYFQNEAQLEKSRLLSDRFSAERPKGSFSTLEIQRTEQGDSAMYLCASSERDRAYNEQFFGPGTRLTVL.

The V gene is TRBV5-1, the J gene TRBJ1-4, with TRBD1 as a possible D gene (6 bases). Trimming shortened V by 4 bases and J by 0 bases, and 10 bases separated the two germline ends. CDR1 and CDR2 (germline): SGHRS, YFSETQ. The CDR3 extends over 15 amino acids. The CDR3, as DNA: TGCGCCAGCAGCCTTGGACAGTCAACTAATGAAAAACTGTTTTTT. It yields the protein CASSLGQSTNEKLFF.

This sequence joins TRBV6-6 and TRBJ2-3, with TRBD2 matching 10 bases. After removal of 3 bases from V and 5 bases from J, the junction contained 5 bases not matched to a gene. CDR1 is MNHNY, CDR2 SVGAGI, per germline (reference sequence). The CDR3 extends over 15 amino acids. The CDR3 DNA is TGTGCCAGCAGTTATGGGGGACTAGCGAAAGATACGCAGTATTTT. Protein sequence: CASSYGGLAKDTQYF.

This rearrangement joins TRBV7-3 to TRBJ2-3; 8 nucleotides agree with TRBD1. The germline V gene has CDR1 SGHTA and CDR2 FQGTGA. The V and J ends lost 5 bases and 4 bases, in that order; junction bases with no gene match: 5. The CDR3 runs to 14 residues. CDR3 in DNA: TGTGCCAGCAGCAAAGGACAGGGAGCAGATACGCAGTATTTT. It yields the protein CASSKGQGADTQYF.

The V and J genes are TRBV14 and TRBJ1-3; TRBD1 matches at 8 bases. V trimming: 4 bases; J trimming: 1 base; junction bases outside the gene matches: 3. Germline V CDR1 and CDR2: SGHDN, FVKESK. The CDR3 totals 15 residues. CDR3: CASSPYRGSGNTIYF. In DNA, the CDR3 is TGTGCCAGCAGCCCCTACAGGGGGTCTGGAAACACCATATATTTT.

As to this clone: At the DNA level, this CDR3 is encoded by other sequences in the same sample as well. The chain is built from TRBV27 and TRBJ1-5; D remains ambiguous. The CDR3 totals 13 residues. Germline loops: CDR1 MNHEY, CDR2 SMNVEV (reference sequence). V dropped 3 bases and J dropped 3 bases, with 6 bases sitting between them. The CDR3 region has the DNA TGTGCCAGCAGTTTGACCGTCAATCAGCCCCAGCATTTT. It yields the protein CASSLTVNQPQHF.

The chain couples TRBV7-2 to TRBJ2-1; 13 nucleotides match TRBD2. V was clipped by 2 bases and J by 8 bases; unmatched bases: 6. CDR1 SGHTA and CDR2 FQGNSA come from the germline V gene. This CDR3 contains 16 residues. DNA for the CDR3: TGTGCCAGCAGCTTAAGGACTAGCGGGGGAGTATATGAGCAGTTCTTC. Amino acid sequence: CASSLRTSGGVYEQFF.

The genes are TRBV5-6 and TRBJ1-6; the D is unclear. The germline CDR1 and CDR2 sequences are SGHDT and YYEEEE. V was cut by 3 bases and J by 0 bases, with 10 bases left in between. The CDR3 is 16 residues long. The CDR3 loop is CASSWTASSYNSPLHF. The CDR3 nucleotides are TGTGCCAGCAGCTGGACGGCAAGCTCCTATAATTCACCCCTCCACTTT. Complete variable domain (other parts from reference TRBV5-6 and TRBJ1-6): DAGVTQSPTHLIKTRGQQVTLRCSPKSGHDTVSWYQQALGQGPQFIFQYYEEEERQRGNFPDRFSGHQFPNYSSELNVNALLLGDSALYLCASSWTASSYNSPLHFGNGTRLTVT.

Only a few counts were recorded for this clone. The genes are TRBV10-3 and TRBJ2-5, with D unclear. The CDR3 runs to 11 residues. The V gene's germline CDR1 is ENHRY and CDR2 SYGVKD. V was cut by 10 bases and J by 1 base, with 7 bases left in between. Here the CDR3 reads CATSIQETQYF. CDR3 in DNA: TGTGCCACATCCATCCAAGAGACCCAGTACTTC.

CDR3 protein: CASSATGRKQETQYF. The DNA of the CDR3 is TGTGCCAGCTCGGCGACAGGGAGGAAGCAAGAGACCCAGTACTTC. V and J are TRBV18 and TRBJ2-5; maybe TRBD1 (7 bases). The germline CDR1 and CDR2 sequences are KGHSH and LQKENI. V was trimmed by 6 bases and J by 2 bases, leaving 16 bases between them. The CDR3 is 15 amino acids.

The gene calls are TRBV6-5 and TRBJ2-3, with D maybe TRBD2 (6 bases). The CDR3 has 13 residues. Deletions cut 6 bases from V and 1 base from J, with 8 bases between. CDR1 is MNHEY and CDR2 is SVGAGI in the germline V gene. CDR3 in amino acids: CASSPSGTDTQYF. The CDR3 DNA is TGTGCCAGCAGCCCTAGCGGCACAGATACGCAGTATTTT.

This chain joins TRBV30 and TRBJ1-2, with D maybe TRBD1 (5 bases). The CDR3 length is 12 residues. The germline V gene encodes CDR1 GTSNPN and CDR2 SVGIG (reference sequence). The V and J ends lost 4 bases and 4 bases respectively, with 10 bases between them. CDR3 region: CAWTIGGYGYTF. DNA of the CDR3: TGTGCCTGGACCATTGGGGGCTATGGCTACACCTTC.

This clone has more than one count but fewer than ten. The V gene is TRBV11-3, the J gene TRBJ2-3; D not certain. Germline V gene data show CDR1 as SGHNT and CDR2 as YENEEA. The germline V and J ends were trimmed by 2 bases and 4 bases, with 13 bases remaining between them. CDR3 length: 15 amino acids. The CDR3 region is CASSLISIGSDTQYF. The CDR3 coding sequence is TGTGCCAGCAGCTTAATCAGTATAGGGTCAGATACGCAGTATTTT.

V usage is TRBV6-5 and J usage is TRBJ1-1, with 8 bases lining up with TRBD1. The CDR3 consists of 16 residues. Looked up from germline, CDR1 is MNHEY and CDR2 is SVGAGI. With 4 bases clipped from V and 3 bases from J, the junction kept 10 bases outside the gene matches. The CDR3 loop reads CASSLPYTGGYTEAFF. CDR3 nucleotide sequence: TGTGCCAGCAGTTTACCATACACAGGGGGGTACACTGAAGCTTTCTTT.

The chain is built from TRBV15 and TRBJ1-2, with D possibly being TRBD1 (6 bases). The length of the CDR3 is 15 residues. The ends were cut back, 0 bases at V and 7 bases at J, with 15 bases in the middle. Per the germline V gene, CDR1 is LNHNV and CDR2 is YYDKDF (reference sequence). In nucleotides, the CDR3 is TGTGCCACCAGCAGAGATCAGGGGACGGGCTTTGGCTACACCTTC. This gives the protein CATSRDQGTGFGYTF.

This clone was picked up a small number of times. V is TRBV10-3 and J is TRBJ1-2; 7 positions agree with TRBD1. V shed 3 bases and J 6 bases; nucleotides not matched to a gene: 10. The CDR3 consists of 15 residues. In germline, CDR1 is ENHRY, CDR2 SYGVKD. CDR3 in DNA: TGTGCCATCAGTGAAGCTGGACAGGAAAGGAATGGCTACACCTTC. Its protein product is CAISEAGQERNGYTF.

V gene TRBV29-1 combines with J gene TRBJ2-3; 10 bases align to TRBD2. Germline CDR1 SQVTM, CDR2 ANQGSEA. The CDR3 has 17 amino acids. The junction had 10 bases not matched to a gene; V was cut back by 4 bases and J by 0 bases. The CDR3, as DNA: TGCAGCGTTGTAGGGAGACTAGCGGGCTCTAGCACAGATACGCAGTATTTT. Translation gives CSVVGRLAGSSTDTQYF.

The gene calls are TRBV10-3 and TRBJ1-5; 8 bases align to TRBD1. Germline V gene data show CDR1 as ENHRY and CDR2 as SYGVKD. Germline trimming cut 6 bases from V and 3 bases from J; bases unmatched to any gene: 4. The CDR3 contains 14 residues. CDR3 residues: CAISPTGANQPQHF. As DNA, the CDR3 is TGTGCCATCAGCCCGACAGGGGCCAATCAGCCCCAGCATTTT.

The chain has TRBV5-1 and TRBJ2-2; 9 bases match TRBD2. V shed 0 bases and J 9 bases; nucleotides not matched to a gene: 6. The CDR3 loop spans 15 amino acids. CDR1 is SGHRS and CDR2 is YFSETQ in the germline V gene. This CDR3 is CASSLEAGGRRELFF. The CDR3 nucleotides read TGCGCCAGCAGCTTGGAGGCGGGGGGGCGGCGGGAGCTGTTTTTT.

The chain employs TRBV9 and TRBJ2-3; D call uncertain. CDR1 and CDR2 (germline): SGDLS, YYNGEE. Trimming stripped 0 bases from V and 2 bases from J, with 7 bases between. The CDR3 is 14 residues long. DNA for the CDR3: TGTGCCAGCAGCGTAGGGAGATTCACAGATACGCAGTATTTT. Translated, it gives CASSVGRFTDTQYF.